Following are 16 T cell receptor beta chains from one sample sequenced in a study of cytomegalovirus exposure and HLA in healthy donors. Researchers ran the PCR with 60 Vbeta and 13 Jbeta primers. Method: immunoSEQ multiplex PCR; TCRdb's copy keeps in-frame clones and lacks some. Of around 100,000 clones listed, approximately 78% were seen once; the top ten hold 22%. Material: PBMCs. The source of these receptors is a young man in good health and CMV-seropositive.

The J gene is TRBJ1-5, the V gene TRBV9; TRBD1 aligns across 7 bases. The CDR3 loop spans 14 amino acids. Germline V gene lookup returns CDR1 SGDLS and CDR2 YYNGEE. V lost 1 base, J lost 7 bases, and 5 bases stayed unmatched. The CDR3: CASSVTGEVQPQHF. The CDR3 DNA reads TGTGCCAGCAGCGTAACAGGGGAAGTACAGCCCCAGCATTTT.

The rearrangement links TRBV10-3 to TRBJ2-2, with 7 bases aligning to TRBD1. The CDR3 is 14 amino acids. CDR1 is ENHRY, CDR2 SYGVKD, per germline. V was pared by 6 bases and J by 6 bases, with 7 bases of the junction left unmatched. CDR3 DNA: TGTGCCATCAGACCCGACAGGGACGCCGGGGAGCTGTTTTTT. The encoded protein is CAIRPDRDAGELFF.

The V call is TRBV10-3, the J call TRBJ2-7; a possible D gene is TRBD1 (6 bases). Germline CDR1 reads ENHRY; CDR2 reads SYGVKD. The CDR3 has 12 residues. The V gene lost 2 bases and the J gene lost 5 bases, with 7 bases spanning the gap. The CDR3 nucleotides are TGTGCCATCAGTGAGACAGGGAACGAGCAGTACGTC. Translation gives CAISETGNEQYV.

The chain combines TRBV7-7 with TRBJ2-1; possible D gene TRBD2, 6 bases. CDR1 and CDR2 (germline): SSHAT, FNYEAQ (reference sequence). V lost 1 base and J 5 bases, leaving 15 bases between the germline ends. CDR3 length: 16 amino acids. The chain's CDR3 is CASSLVPGLSHNEQFF. DNA of the CDR3: TGTGCCAGCAGCTTAGTTCCGGGACTCTCACACAATGAGCAGTTCTTC.

The V and J genes are TRBV14 and TRBJ2-3; TRBD2 aligns across 9 bases. The CDR3 contains 20 residues. Trimming removed 4 bases from V and 2 bases from J; junction bases left unmatched: 19. CDR1 is SGHDN, CDR2 FVKESK, per germline. The CDR3 DNA sequence: TGTGCCAGCAGCCTAAAGATTCCCCCCTTGGCGGGAGGGACCACAGATACGCAGTATTTT. It is translated as CASSLKIPPLAGGTTDTQYF.

V is TRBV19 and J is TRBJ2-2; 8 nucleotides agree with TRBD1. Trimming took 5 bases from V and 2 from J; bases not matched to a gene: 4. Germline CDR1 reads LNHDA; CDR2 reads SQIVND (reference sequence). This CDR3 has 15 amino acids. CDR3 DNA sequence: TGTGCCAGTAGTCAAGACAGGGGAAACACCGGGGAGCTGTTTTTT. Amino acid sequence: CASSQDRGNTGELFF.

V is TRBV29-1 and J is TRBJ2-5; possibly TRBD2 for D (6 bases). V shed 7 bases and J shed 1 base, with 10 bases lying between them. The CDR3 is 12 residues long. Germline CDR1 is SQVTM and CDR2 is ANQGSEA. The CDR3 bases are TGCAGCGGCGGGGAGCCCCAAGAGACCCAGTACTTC. Its protein product is CSGGEPQETQYF. Drawing the rest from reference TRBV29-1 and TRBJ2-5, the complete variable domain is SAVISQKPSRDICQRGTSLTIQCQVDSQVTMMFWYRQQPGQSLTLIATANQGSEATYESGFVIDKFPISRPNLTFSTLTVSNMSPEDSSIYLCSGGEPQETQYFGPGTRLLVL.

The chain has TRBV7-9 and TRBJ2-1; no clear D gene. The CDR3 consists of 15 residues. CDR1 is SEHNR and CDR2 is FQNEAQ in the germline V gene (reference sequence). V was shortened by 5 bases and J by 15 bases, with 26 bases between the two germline ends. The CDR3 DNA reads TGTGCCAGCAGCCCACTTTCCTTTAAAGAGCTATTCCTGTTCTTC. Encoded protein: CASSPLSFKELFLFF.

V gene TRBV2 combines with J gene TRBJ2-7; 10 bases match TRBD1. Germline CDR1 is SNHLY and CDR2 is FYNNEI. The CDR3 runs 15 residues. The V and J ends lost 5 bases and 1 base, in that order; junction bases with no gene match: 5. CDR3 loop: CASSRTGGRSYEQYV. DNA for the CDR3: TGTGCCAGCAGTAGGACAGGGGGGAGGTCCTACGAGCAGTACGTC.

This chain joins TRBV30 and TRBJ2-7, with a possible D match to TRBD1 (6 bases). CDR1 is GTSNPN and CDR2 is SVGIG in the germline V gene (reference sequence). Between the trimmed V and J ends, which lost 3 bases and 5 bases, there was a span of 14 bases. The CDR3 contains 13 residues. CDR3 residues: CAWSASTGDEQYF. CDR3 DNA sequence: TGTGCCTGGAGCGCCTCGACAGGCGACGAGCAGTACTTC.

This chain connects TRBV6-5 to TRBJ2-5; tentatively, D is TRBD1 (6 bases). Trimming pared 6 bases from V and 2 bases from J, leaving 16 bases between. This CDR3 is built from 15 residues. From germline, CDR1 is MNHEY and CDR2 SVGAGI. CDR3 protein: CASRRVGDRQETQYF. DNA for the CDR3: TGTGCCAGCAGGCGCGTCGGTGACAGGCAAGAGACCCAGTACTTC.

The chain couples TRBV21-1 to TRBJ2-2; TRBD2 reflects the table's D call only, with no check against the DNA. TRBV21-1 is deemed a pseudogene. This CDR3 is built from 19 residues. Here the CDR3 DNA reads TGTGCCAGCAGCAAACTCAGTAGCGGGAGGCCGCTGAACACCGGGGAGCTGTTTTTT. Protein product: CASSKLSSGRPLNTGELFF.

The sample holds one count of this clone. The rearrangement uses TRBV2 and TRBJ2-3; no clear D. CDR3 size: 16 residues. CDR1 and CDR2 (germline): SNHLY, FYNNEI. Trimming removed 4 bases from V and 2 bases from J, with 16 bases in between. The CDR3 is CASSGPDSSPTDTQYF. Written as DNA, the CDR3 is TGTGCCAGCAGTGGACCCGACTCATCGCCCACAGATACGCAGTATTTT.

The rearrangement links TRBV2 to TRBJ1-5, with a weak D call TRBD1 (6 bases). Germline values: CDR1 SNHLY, CDR2 FYNNEI. V lost 3 bases, J lost 0 bases, and 12 bases lay in between. CDR3 length: 16 amino acids. CDR3 in amino acids: CASSEWDTYSNQPQHF. The DNA for the CDR3 is TGTGCCAGCAGTGAGTGGGACACCTATAGCAATCAGCCCCAGCATTTT.

This chain connects TRBV6-4 to TRBJ1-1; D perhaps matches TRBD1 (5 bases). The germline gives CDR1 MRHNA, CDR2 SNTAGT. V lost 6 bases to trimming and J lost 3 bases, with 17 bases between them. There are 15 residues in the CDR3. DNA for the CDR3: TGTGCCAGCAGACCCGACGGCCGGGGGGACACTGAAGCTTTCTTT. Protein sequence: CASRPDGRGDTEAFF.

V gene TRBV10-1 combines with J gene TRBJ2-7; 10 bases agree with TRBD1. This CDR3 is built from 13 residues. The V segment lost 5 bases and the J segment 4 bases; nucleotides outside the gene matches: 2. Germline V gene data show CDR1 as WNHNN and CDR2 as SYGVQD (reference sequence). Written as DNA, the CDR3 is TGCGCCAGCAGTTCGGGACAGGGGTACGAGCAGTACTTC. Its protein product is CASSSGQGYEQYF.